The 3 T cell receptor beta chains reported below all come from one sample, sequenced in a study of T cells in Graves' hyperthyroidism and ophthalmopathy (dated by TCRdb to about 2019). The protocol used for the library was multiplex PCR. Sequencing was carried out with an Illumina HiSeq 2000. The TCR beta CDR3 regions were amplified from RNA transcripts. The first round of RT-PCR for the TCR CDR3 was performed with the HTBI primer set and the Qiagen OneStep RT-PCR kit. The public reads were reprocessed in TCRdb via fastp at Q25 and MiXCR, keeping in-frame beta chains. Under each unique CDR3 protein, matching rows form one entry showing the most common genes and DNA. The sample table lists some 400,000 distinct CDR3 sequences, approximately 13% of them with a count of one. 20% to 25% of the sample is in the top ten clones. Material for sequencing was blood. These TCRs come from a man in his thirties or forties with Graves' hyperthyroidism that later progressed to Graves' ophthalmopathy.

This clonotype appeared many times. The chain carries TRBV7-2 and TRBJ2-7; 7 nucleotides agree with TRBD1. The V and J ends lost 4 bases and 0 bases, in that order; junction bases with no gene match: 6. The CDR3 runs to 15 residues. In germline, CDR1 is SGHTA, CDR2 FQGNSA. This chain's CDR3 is CASSSDRLSSYEQYF. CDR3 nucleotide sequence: TGTGCCAGCAGCTCGGACAGGCTAAGCTCCTACGAGCAGTACTTC.

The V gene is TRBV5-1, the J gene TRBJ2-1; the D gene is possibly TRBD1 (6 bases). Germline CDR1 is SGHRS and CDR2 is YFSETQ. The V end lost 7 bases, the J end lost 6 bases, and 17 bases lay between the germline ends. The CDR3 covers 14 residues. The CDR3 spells CASRPETTGNEQFF. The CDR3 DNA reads TGCGCCAGCCGACCGGAAACGACAGGCAATGAGCAGTTCTTC.

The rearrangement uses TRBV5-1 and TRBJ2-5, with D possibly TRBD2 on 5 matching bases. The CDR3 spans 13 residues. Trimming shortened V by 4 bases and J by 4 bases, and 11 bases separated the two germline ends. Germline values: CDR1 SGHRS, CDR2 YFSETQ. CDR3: CASSEDFLETQYF. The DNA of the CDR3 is TGCGCCAGCAGCGAGGACTTCCTAGAGACCCAGTACTTC.